The next 13 T cell receptor beta chains were all read from a single sample in a study of T cells after yellow fever vaccination. TCRdb recomputed calls from the 5' RACE reads with MiXCR, one row per CDR3 protein. The sample has 450,000 to 550,000 distinct CDR3 sequences; around a fifth are singletons. Sample: PBMCs, taken 20 to 25 days after the first yellow fever vaccination. Receptor source: a man aged 18 to 30 who received the YFV17D yellow fever vaccine.

This clonotype was observed a handful of times. The chain links TRBV11-2 to TRBJ2-7; no firm D call. V was shortened by 3 bases and J by 3 bases, with 9 bases between the two germline ends. There are 13 residues in the CDR3. Germline values: CDR1 SGHAT, CDR2 FQNNGV. The CDR3 sequence: CASSFSYGYEQYF. The CDR3 nucleotides are TGTGCCAGCAGCTTTAGTTACGGCTACGAGCAGTACTTC.

This clonotype was picked up a small number of times. V usage is TRBV9 and J usage is TRBJ1-1; D not certain. The CDR3 is made up of 14 amino acids. Trimming took off 0 bases at V and 3 bases at J, with 9 bases between the two ends. The germline gives CDR1 SGDLS, CDR2 YYNGEE. CDR3 region: CASSVGGVDTEAFF. CDR3 nucleotide sequence: TGTGCCAGCAGCGTAGGTGGGGTCGACACTGAAGCTTTCTTT.

V is TRBV4-2 and J is TRBJ2-5; the D gene is possibly TRBD1 (6 bases). Germline CDR1 is LGHNA and CDR2 is YNFKEQ. Between the trimmed V and J ends, which lost 0 bases and 1 base, there was a span of 15 bases. CDR3 size: 17 residues. For the CDR3, the DNA is TGTGCCAGCAGCCAAGATTCGGGACACAGGACCCAAGAGACCCAGTACTTC. As protein: CASSQDSGHRTQETQYF.

The table lists this clonotype with a few counts. The V and J genes are TRBV7-9 and TRBJ2-7; D is undetermined. Between the trimmed V and J ends, which lost 5 bases and 4 bases, there was a span of 12 bases. CDR3 length equals 13 residues. Germline assignment: CDR1 SEHNR and CDR2 FQNEAQ (reference sequence). This CDR3 is CASSPIGLYEQYV. The CDR3 region has the DNA TGTGCCAGCAGCCCTATCGGGCTATACGAGCAGTACGTC.

This clonotype was counted a few times. This chain joins TRBV4-3 and TRBJ2-1; TRBD2 aligns across 9 bases. Germline CDR1 LGHNA, CDR2 YSLEER. With 2 bases clipped from V and 6 bases from J, the junction kept 20 bases outside the gene matches. There are 20 residues in the CDR3. In DNA, the CDR3 is TGCGCCAGCAGCCAACCACCCCGGATAGCGGGGGCCCCGAGGGGCAATGAGCAGTTCTTC. This codes for CASSQPPRIAGAPRGNEQFF.

This clonotype was seen repeatedly, ten times or more. This chain connects TRBV5-1 to TRBJ2-1, with D possibly TRBD1 on 5 matching bases. Between the trimmed V and J ends, which lost 1 base and 6 bases, there was a span of 23 bases. CDR1 SGHRS and CDR2 YFSETQ come from the germline V gene. The CDR3 is made up of 18 amino acids. The CDR3 region has the DNA TGCGCCAGCAGCTTGAACCAGGGCAGTAGGGTGCTTCGCAATGAGCAGTTCTTC. Translating gives CASSLNQGSRVLRNEQFF. The complete variable domain, with remaining parts taken from reference TRBV5-1 and TRBJ2-1, reads KAGVTQTPRYLIKTRGQQVTLSCSPISGHRSVSWYQQTPGQGLQFLFEYFSETQRNKGNFPGRFSGRQFSNSRSEMNVSTLELGDSALYLCASSLNQGSRVLRNEQFFGPGTRLTVL.

V and J are TRBV27 and TRBJ1-1; D is unclear. With 0 bases removed from V and 5 bases from J, the gap between germline ends came to 7 bases. The CDR3 is 13 amino acids. Germline-derived CDR1 and CDR2 are MNHEY and SMNVEV (reference sequence). CDR3 nucleotide sequence: TGTGCCAGCAGTTTATCGTTAGGGACTGAAGCTTTCTTT. Encoded protein: CASSLSLGTEAFF.

This clonotype was found a few times. V usage is TRBV6-4 and J usage is TRBJ1-1; 10 nucleotides agree with TRBD1. The CDR3 covers 15 residues. CDR1 MRHNA and CDR2 SNTAGT come from the germline V gene. V gave up 4 bases and J gave up 5 bases; unmatched junction bases: 7. CDR3 coding DNA: TGTGCCAGCAGTGCGGAGGACAGGGGGAGGACTGAAGCTTTCTTT. Encoded protein: CASSAEDRGRTEAFF.

CDR3 coding DNA: TGTGCCAGCAGTGAAGTGTCCCGGGGACCCCTCCACTTT. It translates to CASSEVSRGPLHF. The chain links TRBV6-1 to TRBJ1-6; D gene uncertain. V lost 1 base and J lost 12, with 10 bases in between. CDR3 length: 13 amino acids. The germline V gene has CDR1 MNHNS and CDR2 SASEGT.

This clonotype turned up a few times. The CDR3 sequence is CASTPAGPSTGELFF. As DNA, the CDR3 is TGTGCCAGCACCCCCGCGGGGCCTTCCACCGGGGAGCTGTTTTTT. The genes are TRBV6-2 or TRBV6-3 and TRBJ2-2, with D possibly matching TRBD2 (6 bases). Trimming removed 7 bases at V and 4 bases at J, with 16 bases between. This CDR3 has 15 amino acids. The germline gives CDR1 MNHEY, CDR2 SVGEGT.

This rearrangement joins TRBV11-2 to TRBJ2-2; D gene uncertain. CDR1 and CDR2 (germline): SGHAT, FQNNGV. The CDR3 is 14 amino acids. V was clipped by 6 bases and J by 1 base, with 9 bases between them. The CDR3, as DNA: TGTGCCAGCAGGCGCCGAAGGAACACCGGGGAGCTGTTTTTT. This sequence encodes CASRRRRNTGELFF.

This clonotype was found many times. The chain is built from TRBV28 and TRBJ1-2; D is ambiguous. Deletions cut 4 bases from V and 0 bases from J, with 15 bases between. Germline V gene lookup returns CDR1 MDHEN and CDR2 SYDVKM. This CDR3 region has 16 residues. This CDR3 is CASSSTLAGANYGYTF. The CDR3 region has the DNA TGTGCCAGCAGTTCCACATTGGCGGGAGCTAACTATGGCTACACCTTC.

The CDR3 nucleotides are TGTGCCAGCAGCCCCGGGACTAGGTGGCAAGAGACCCAGTACTTC. It specifies CASSPGTRWQETQYF. The chain joins TRBV7-8 to TRBJ2-5; 8 bases map to TRBD2. The CDR3 length is 15 residues. From germline, CDR1 is SGHVS and CDR2 FQNEAQ. J lost 2 bases, V lost 5 bases, and 7 bases had no gene match.